This T cell receptor (beta chain) was found in a study of CD8 T cells in Susac syndrome. The CDR3 has 16 residues. In germline, CDR1 is SGDLS, CDR2 YYNGEE. V lost 1 base, J lost 4 bases, and 7 bases stayed unmatched. cDNA came from roughly 0.47 to 1 ug RNA primed by random hexamers. immunoSEQ multiplex PCR amplified TCR beta CDR3 across 54 Vbeta, 13 Jbeta. TCRdb re-derived calls from the immunoSEQ multiplex PCR reads in MiXCR, one entry per CDR3 protein. The sample has roughly 130,000 distinct CDR3 sequences; approximately 94% are singletons. The sample taken for sequencing was CD4+ T cells from PBMCs. The receptor was derived from a human donor with multiple sclerosis. The chain carries TRBV9 and TRBJ2-3, with TRBD1 matching over 9 bases. Written as DNA, the CDR3 is TGTGCCAGCAGCGTAAGCCGGACAGGGGAGGCAGATACGCAGTATTTT. Its translation is CASSVSRTGEADTQYF.